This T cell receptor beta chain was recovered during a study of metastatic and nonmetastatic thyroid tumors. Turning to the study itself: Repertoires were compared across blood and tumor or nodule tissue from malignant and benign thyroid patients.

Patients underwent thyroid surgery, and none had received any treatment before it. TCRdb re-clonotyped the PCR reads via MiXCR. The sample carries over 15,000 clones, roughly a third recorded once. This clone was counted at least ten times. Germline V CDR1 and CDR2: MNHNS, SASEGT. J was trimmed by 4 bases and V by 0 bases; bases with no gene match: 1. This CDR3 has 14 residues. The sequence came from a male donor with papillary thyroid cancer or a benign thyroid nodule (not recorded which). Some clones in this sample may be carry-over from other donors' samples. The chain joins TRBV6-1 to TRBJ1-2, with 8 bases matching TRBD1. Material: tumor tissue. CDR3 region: CASSEAGTGYGYTF. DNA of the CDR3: TGTGCCAGCAGTGAAGCCGGGACAGGCTATGGCTACACCTTC.